The TCR beta chain under discussion was sequenced for a study of metastatic and nonmetastatic thyroid tumors. On the study more broadly: From malignant and benign thyroid patients, repertoires in blood and in tumor or nodule tissue were compared.

Original processing methods: Using the CDR3 differences seen across clinicopathological groups, the authors built a distant-metastasis classifier for papillary thyroid cancer, which was meant to discriminate distant-metastatic patients. TCRdb re-processed the PCR reads through MiXCR. It is TCRdb's table, rather than the study itself, that gives the V and J calls and clone size. Of approximately 41,000 clones in the sample, 28% are singletons; the top ten hold over 8%. All patients reached thyroid surgery having received no treatment beforehand. Broader study findings: In both blood and tumor samples, TCR beta diversity was reported significantly higher for malignant than benign nodules.

This clone was recorded many times. Its antigen is as yet unknown. The CDR3 sequence is 14 residues long. In germline, CDR1 is MNHEY, CDR2 SVGAGI. With V trimmed by 3 bases and J by 3 bases, 4 bases remained unmatched. The receptor was isolated from a male donor with papillary thyroid cancer or a benign thyroid nodule (not recorded which). Some clones in this sample may be carry-over from other donors' samples. The V call is TRBV6-5, the J call TRBJ2-5, with 7 bases aligning to TRBD2. Material for sequencing was blood. The CDR3 spells CASSYGGGEETQYF. The DNA of the CDR3 is TGTGCCAGCAGTTATGGGGGGGGGGAAGAGACCCAGTACTTC.